This T cell receptor (beta chain) was recovered during a study of radiation and T cells in renal cell carcinoma (dated by TCRdb to the early 2020s). With regard to the full study: Samples came from a clinical trial, in which primary renal cell carcinomas received 15 Gy stereotactic body radiation therapy followed by nephrectomy 4 weeks later. In total, 50 to 55 samples underwent TCR beta sequencing: some 25 tumors plus 27 peripheral blood samples. Across all 55 or so samples, several million unique CDR3 nucleotide sequences, encoding 2,658,974 unique CDR3 amino acid sequences, were identified.

Following the manufacturer's recommendations, the immunoSEQ kit was used to generate TCR beta libraries from genomic DNA. For library preparation, a first multiplex PCR was performed with proprietary primers, followed by a second PCR in which unique barcodes were added, and bead cleanups were performed after each round. Each sample batch included a kit-provided positive control reaction and a negative control reaction. The final libraries were assessed on an Agilent 4200 TapeStation D1000 ScreenTape, pooled by volume, and quantified by qPCR. Sequencing was performed on an Illumina NextSeq500 with a MidOutput 150-cycle cartridge, and 156 Read1 and 15 Index1 cycles were run with kit custom primers. The pooled library was loaded at approximately 0.97 pM with about 18% PhiX control spiked in. Under the source paper's analysis protocol: The vendor-processed data were analyzed in R, and a clonotype was defined as all T cells that share the same CDR3 nucleotide sequence. In the clone abundance analyses, frequencies in each sample were normalized to that sample's 10,000 most abundant clones. Public T cell clones, averaging fewer than five per sample, were removed before analysis. An abundance difference of at least 32-fold between compartments was the criterion for calling clonotypes tumor-enriched or baseline blood-enriched. A beta-binomial differential abundance model was used to identify clonotypes that expanded or contracted between blood time points. The Baroni-Urbani and Buser coefficient was used to measure tumor-blood repertoire similarity, and groups were compared with two-tailed Wilcoxon tests in R. TCRdb took this table from immuneACCESS and kept in-frame rearrangements with V and J called. Such tables lack part of the clones; where checked against another copy, unresolved V genes explain under half of the gap, and the rest is unexplained. D and trimming come from the DNA, and the V and J calls and clone size come from that table. In all, the sample holds roughly 150,000 clones, and about 87% of those were seen once. The ten largest clones represent 4.1% of the sample.

Spanning cysteine to phenylalanine, the CDR3 consists of 13 amino acids. Only the CDR3 DNA stays, 39 bases, in frame from base 1. Via the germline V gene, CDR1 is SGHTA and CDR2 FQGNSA. V is clipped by 3 bases and J by 0 bases, and the sequence between their germline boundaries is 2 bases long. The sample's time point label is to be understood as: baseline pretreatment blood. The treatment or condition label, read with the paper, signifies: 15 Gy SBRT to primary tumor, nephrectomy 4 weeks later. To follow tumor-enriched clonotypes, serial peripheral blood was collected from radiation-treated patients at baseline and at 2 weeks and 4 weeks after SBRT. Every patient had renal cell carcinoma of clear cell pathology. Genomic DNA for TCR sequencing was prepared using the QIAamp DNA Blood Mini Kit (Qiagen). The analyses included just those samples that passed every quality control check. In the case of this clone: Its antigen is not yet known. Nothing much larger sits one base from this clone, and base qualities are not available.

The paper's findings and limits, for the study overall: Changes in the blood repertoire were not tracked past 4 weeks after treatment. With a single-armed trial design, the study had no way to address how radiation dose or scheduling affects the TCR repertoire. Because pretreatment tumor biopsies were not available, the study could not determine whether clonotypes were already present within the tumor at baseline. Top tumor clonotypes rose in blood from baseline to 2 weeks post-radiation, then contracted by 4 weeks, suggesting transient expansion of tumor-resident clones.

The sequenced sample was blood, obtained from a patient whose treatment included radiotherapy and nephrectomy. The rearrangement joined TRBV7-2 to TRBJ1-4; the D segment cannot be called with confidence. The origin of this receptor is a woman in her seventies with renal cell carcinoma. The sequenced DNA is TGTGCCAGCAGCTTTGCAACTAATGAAAAACTGTTTTTT. It translates as CASSFATNEKLFF.